The present T cell receptor (beta chain) was sequenced within a study of blood T cell repertoires in COVID-19. Whole-study context: Samples representing acute and convalescent COVID-19 were sourced from the United States, Italy and Spain. Sources were T cells, B-cell-depleted T cells, or PBMCs; the material itself was cDNA or gDNA.

Sequencing was performed with immunoSEQ multiplex PCR; in TCRdb, only in-frame clones are kept and a portion is missing. The sample carries 85,000 to 95,000 clones, around nine tenths recorded once. The CDR3 covers 13 residues. In germline, CDR1 is SQVTM, CDR2 ANQGSEA. Between the trimmed V and J ends, which lost 7 bases and 0 bases, there was a span of 12 bases. Material: peripheral blood. The TCR originated in a woman older than 75 with acute or convalescent COVID-19. This chain connects TRBV29-1 to TRBJ1-1; D call uncertain. The CDR3 is CSAKDTLNTEAFF. The CDR3 DNA sequence: TGCAGCGCCAAAGACACTCTGAACACTGAAGCTTTCTTT.